Below are 26 T cell receptor beta chains sequenced from a single sample in a study of T cells in Graves' hyperthyroidism and ophthalmopathy. Researchers took RNA transcripts and amplified the TCR beta CDR3 regions from them. Carried out on the TCR CDR3, a first-round RT-PCR used the HTBI primer set. TCRdb re-called the multiplex PCR reads through MiXCR, storing one row per CDR3 protein. Of about 420,000 distinct CDR3 sequences in the sample, around 14% were seen once. Sequencing was performed on blood. All receptors come from a woman aged 18-29 years with Graves' hyperthyroidism.

The chain links TRBV27 to TRBJ1-1; D remains ambiguous. In germline, CDR1 is MNHEY, CDR2 SMNVEV (reference sequence). Trimming shortened V by 5 bases and J by 1 base, and 14 bases separated the two germline ends. CDR3 length equals 15 residues. The CDR3 reads CASSPFRRENTEAFF. The CDR3 nucleotides are TGTGCCAGCAGTCCATTCCGACGGGAGAACACTGAAGCTTTCTTT.

A few counts support this clonotype. The rearrangement joins TRBV20-1 to TRBJ2-5, with D possibly matching TRBD1 (5 bases). Germline loops: CDR1 DFQATT, CDR2 SNEGSKA (reference sequence). V shed 3 bases and J shed 2 bases, with 16 bases lying between them. The CDR3 has 15 residues. The CDR3, as DNA: TGCAGTGCTAGTCCCCCTTGGACATATCAAGAGACCCAGTACTTC. Translating gives CSASPPWTYQETQYF.

The chain recombines TRBV25-1 with TRBJ2-1; possible D gene TRBD1, 6 bases. Germline CDR1 MGHDK, CDR2 SYGVNS. Trimming stripped 3 bases from V and 9 bases from J, with 18 bases between. The CDR3 has 15 residues. The CDR3 DNA is TGTGCCAGCAGTGATTTTACAGGGTCAGGGAGTGAGCAGTTCTTC. Protein: CASSDFTGSGSEQFF.

In this sample, this clonotype turned up many times. The chain is built from TRBV12-3 or TRBV12-4 and TRBJ2-7; D unclear. V was cut by 7 bases and J by 2 bases, with 12 bases left in between. This CDR3 is 13 amino acids long. CDR3 sequence: CASTDSTAYEQYF. DNA for the CDR3: TGTGCCAGCACCGATAGTACGGCCTACGAGCAGTACTTC.

This clonotype was seen a few times. The chain has TRBV9 and TRBJ2-1, with 11 bases fitting TRBD2. The CDR3 consists of 15 residues. V lost 3 bases to trimming and J lost 6 bases; unmatched junction nucleotides: 5. In germline, CDR1 is SGDLS, CDR2 YYNGEE. CDR3: CASSASGTSGNEQFF. CDR3 DNA: TGTGCCAGCAGCGCTTCCGGGACTAGCGGCAATGAGCAGTTCTTC.

This clonotype was detected ten times or more. The chain combines TRBV5-1 with TRBJ2-1; 16 positions agree with TRBD2. This CDR3 comprises 14 residues. The V gene end was trimmed by 3 bases and the J gene end by 15 bases; junction bases not matched to a gene: 6. Germline CDR1 SGHRS, CDR2 YFSETQ. CDR3: CASSSGLAGGVPFF. In DNA, the CDR3 is TGCGCCAGCAGCTCGGGACTAGCGGGAGGGGTTCCGTTCTTC.

The rearrangement joins TRBV11-2 to TRBJ2-1; TRBD1 aligns across 9 bases. The CDR3 has 17 residues. V shed 4 bases and J 2 bases; nucleotides not matched to a gene: 9. CDR1 is SGHAT, CDR2 FQNNGV, per germline. CDR3 loop: CASSSPWDRVTYNEQFF. In DNA form, the CDR3 reads TGTGCCAGCAGCTCGCCCTGGGACAGGGTGACCTACAATGAGCAGTTCTTC.

This clonotype was counted at least ten times. The gene calls are TRBV4-1 and TRBJ2-7, with D possibly being TRBD2 (6 bases). The CDR3 spans 16 residues. Germline V lookup: CDR1 MGHRA, CDR2 YSYEKL. V was clipped by 1 base and J by 1 base, with 14 bases between them. The CDR3 DNA is TGCGCCAGCAGCCAAGCCCCTCGGAGCGGGTCCTACGAGCAGTACTTC. This gives the protein CASSQAPRSGSYEQYF.

This clonotype came up a few times. The chain recombines TRBV12-3 or TRBV12-4 with TRBJ2-3; D call uncertain. CDR3 length: 13 residues. Trimming took off 8 bases at V and 8 bases at J, with 17 bases between the two ends. CDR3 in DNA: TGTGCCAGCGGTGTCGGCCCGTTAGTTACGCAGTATTTT. It yields the protein CASGVGPLVTQYF.

This clonotype was observed at least ten times. The chain is built from TRBV11-3 and TRBJ2-2; no clear D. The CDR3 is 12 amino acids. The V and J ends lost 6 bases and 2 bases respectively, with 4 bases between them. Germline loops: CDR1 SGHNT, CDR2 YENEEA. CDR3 DNA: TGTGCCAGCAGGGATAACACCGGGGAGCTGTTTTTT. It encodes CASRDNTGELFF.

This clonotype appeared many times. CDR3 bases: TGTGCCAGCAGCCAAGTCCTCGGGGGCAGCTACAATGAGCAGTTCTTC. This codes for CASSQVLGGSYNEQFF. The chain combines TRBV4-2 with TRBJ2-1; D assignment may be TRBD1 or TRBD2 (6 bases each). CDR1 is LGHNA and CDR2 is YNFKEQ in the germline V gene. Trimming stripped 1 base from V and 3 bases from J, with 13 bases between. CDR3 size: 16 residues.

This clonotype was seen repeatedly, ten times or more. The J gene is TRBJ1-1, the V gene TRBV11-2; D gene ambiguous. CDR3 length equals 12 residues. Trimming removed 5 bases from V and 1 base from J, with 5 bases in between. Germline-derived CDR1 and CDR2 are SGHAT and FQNNGV. The CDR3 DNA is TGTGCCAGCAGCCCGCAGAACACTGAAGCTTTCTTT. It specifies CASSPQNTEAFF.

This clonotype was seen at least ten times. The chain employs TRBV28 and TRBJ1-2; tentative D call: TRBD1 (5 bases). Trimming pared 3 bases from V and 5 bases from J, leaving 16 bases between. CDR1 MDHEN and CDR2 SYDVKM come from the germline V gene. The CDR3 runs to 15 residues. For the CDR3, the DNA is TGTGCCAGCAGTTTTCCCACAGGATCTTATTATGGCTACACCTTC. This translates into CASSFPTGSYYGYTF.

This clonotype was recorded a few times. The chain recombines TRBV29-1 with TRBJ2-6, with 7 positions matching TRBD2. CDR3 length: 15 residues. V was clipped by 3 bases and J by 4 bases; unmatched bases: 6. Germline V gives CDR1 SQVTM, CDR2 ANQGSEA. The CDR3 DNA follows: TGCAGCGTTGAGGGAGGGGCGCGAGGGGCCAACGTCCTGACTTTC. This codes for CSVEGGARGANVLTF. The complete variable domain, with remaining parts taken from reference TRBV29-1 and TRBJ2-6, reads SAVISQKPSRDICQRGTSLTIQCQVDSQVTMMFWYRQQPGQSLTLIATANQGSEATYESGFVIDKFPISRPNLTFSTLTVSNMSPEDSSIYLCSVEGGARGANVLTFGAGSRLTVL.

This clonotype appeared many times. This rearrangement joins TRBV29-1 to TRBJ2-2; possible D gene TRBD2, 5 bases. This CDR3 is built from 14 residues. Trimming took 1 base from V and 7 from J, leaving 13 bases between them. Germline V gives CDR1 SQVTM, CDR2 ANQGSEA. This chain's CDR3 is CSVEGRGAVGELFF. CDR3 nucleotides: TGCAGCGTTGAAGGACGGGGAGCTGTCGGGGAGCTGTTTTTT.

In this sample, this clonotype turned up many times. The chain links TRBV6-1 to TRBJ1-5, with D perhaps TRBD1 (6 bases). The V and J ends lost 6 bases and 3 bases respectively, with 12 bases between them. This CDR3 comprises 14 residues. CDR1 is MNHNS, CDR2 SASEGT, per germline. CDR3 sequence (DNA): TGTGCCAGCAGAAGGGACAATACCAATCAGCCCCAGCATTTT. This encodes CASRRDNTNQPQHF.

This clonotype appeared a single time. The chain uses TRBV10-3 and TRBJ1-4; 9 bases fit TRBD1. This CDR3 is 15 amino acids long. Germline V lookup: CDR1 ENHRY, CDR2 SYGVKD. Trimming at V came to 10 bases and at J to 8 bases, leaving 14 bases not matched to a gene. CDR3 nucleotide sequence: TGTGCCAGCAGGGACAGGGAAGGGGCTAGCGAAAAACTGTTTTTT. Its translation is CASRDREGASEKLFF.

This clonotype was observed a handful of times. The genes are TRBV7-8 and TRBJ1-5; D may be TRBD1 (5 bases). V was cut by 5 bases and J by 1 base, with 15 bases left in between. Germline CDR1 and CDR2: SGHVS and FQNEAQ. The CDR3 sequence is 16 residues long. The CDR3 nucleotides are TGTGCCAGCAGCCTAGAACTCAGGGTGAGCAATCAGCCCCAGCATTTT. It translates to CASSLELRVSNQPQHF.

In its sample, this clonotype was seen once. The chain is built from TRBV4-1 and TRBJ2-1; D ambiguous. V was clipped by 3 bases and J by 8 bases, with 8 bases between them. Germline V gives CDR1 MGHRA, CDR2 YSYEKL. The CDR3 runs 12 residues. The CDR3, as DNA: TGCGCCAGCAGCCAGACTCAATATGAGCAGTTCTTC. Its protein product is CASSQTQYEQFF.

This clonotype was seen repeatedly, ten times or more. The genes are TRBV2 and TRBJ2-3, with TRBD2 identical over 7 bases. Germline lookup yields CDR1 SNHLY and CDR2 FYNNEI. V shed 7 bases, J shed 1 base, and the junction held 5 bases outside the gene matches. There are 14 residues in the CDR3. CDR3 amino acids: CASTGGFGTDTQYF. DNA of the CDR3: TGTGCCAGCACCGGGGGGTTCGGCACAGATACGCAGTATTTT. Drawing the rest from reference TRBV2 and TRBJ2-3, the complete variable domain is EPEVTQTPSHQVTQMGQEVILRCVPISNHLYFYWYRQILGQKVEFLVSFYNNEISEKSEIFDDQFSVERPDGSNFTLKIRSTKLEDSAMYFCASTGGFGTDTQYFGPGTRLTVL.

In this sample, this clonotype turned up many times. The J gene is TRBJ2-3, the V gene TRBV5-1; D uncertain. Germline V lookup: CDR1 SGHRS, CDR2 YFSETQ. The CDR3 has 12 amino acids. The V end was cut by 3 bases, the J end by 2 bases, with 4 bases between. The DNA for the CDR3 is TGCGCCAGCAGCTCCTACACAGATACGCAGTATTTT. This gives the protein CASSSYTDTQYF.

The table lists this clonotype with many counts. The rearrangement uses TRBV6-1 and TRBJ2-1; D may be TRBD1 or TRBD2 (5 bases each). The CDR3 length is 15 residues. Between the trimmed V and J ends, which lost 4 bases and 4 bases, there was a span of 14 bases. Germline values: CDR1 MNHNS, CDR2 SASEGT. CDR3 nucleotides: TGTGCCAGCAGTGTTAGTGGGGACGGTTACAATGAGCAGTTCTTC. Translating it yields CASSVSGDGYNEQFF.

This clonotype was counted a few times. The chain uses TRBV7-2 and TRBJ2-1, with TRBD1 identical over 9 bases. Germline assignment: CDR1 SGHTA and CDR2 FQGNSA. The length of the CDR3 is 17 residues. V dropped 5 bases and J dropped 4; count of bases not matched to a gene: 12. The CDR3 nucleotides read TGTGCCAGCAGCAAACAATCCGGGACAGGGCTATACAATGAGCAGTTCTTC. The encoded protein is CASSKQSGTGLYNEQFF. The full variable domain, in which reference TRBV7-2 and TRBJ2-1 provide the parts outside the CDR3, is GAGVSQSPSNKVTEKGKDVELRCDPISGHTALYWYRQSLGQGLEFLIYFQGNSAPDKSGLPSDRFSAERTGGSVSTLTIQRTQQEDSAVYLCASSKQSGTGLYNEQFFGPGTRLTVL.

This clonotype has at least ten counts. The chain carries TRBV6-2 or TRBV6-3 and TRBJ2-5; D is undetermined. Trimming stripped 6 bases from V and 3 bases from J, with 14 bases between. Germline assignment: CDR1 MNHEY and CDR2 SVGEGT. This CDR3 contains 14 residues. CDR3 residues: CASRQELTKETQYF. CDR3 in DNA: TGTGCCAGCAGACAAGAGCTTACTAAAGAGACCCAGTACTTC.

This chain links TRBV6-2 or TRBV6-3 with TRBJ1-6; D not resolved. Trimming left V 2 bases short and J 6 bases short, with 17 bases between. The CDR3 is 17 residues long. Germline assignment: CDR1 MNHEY and CDR2 SVGEGT. CDR3 in amino acids: CASSYPPRGQINSPLHF. In DNA, the CDR3 is TGTGCCAGCAGTTACCCACCACGCGGGCAGATTAATTCACCCCTCCACTTT.

This clonotype has at least ten counts. This chain uses TRBV12-3 or TRBV12-4 with TRBJ2-5; maybe TRBD1 (6 bases). The ends were cut back, 6 bases at V and 9 bases at J, with 14 bases in the middle. The CDR3 totals 12 residues. The CDR3 protein is CASRMDQGSQYF. Here the CDR3 DNA reads TGTGCCAGCAGAATGGATCAGGGGTCCCAGTACTTC.